The 27 T cell receptor beta chains listed next were all sequenced from one sample in a study of T cell responses to AZD1222 COVID-19 vaccine. Using immunoSEQ multiplex PCR, the repertoire was profiled, and TCRdb retains in-frame clones only, with some absent. The repertoire consists of about 150,000 clones, with about 81% occurring once and the leading ten covering 4.1%. The source material was peripheral blood, sampled on day 0 of MenACWY control vaccination. The receptor source for this set is an adult in good health.

This chain connects TRBV6-6 to TRBJ1-2; 7 bases are shared with TRBD1. The trim removed 7 bases at V and 4 bases at J, leaving 6 bases unmatched. The CDR3 is 13 amino acids. Germline CDR1 MNHNY, CDR2 SVGAGI (reference sequence). CDR3 amino acids: CASNDRVGYGYTF. The CDR3 DNA is TGTGCCAGCAATGACAGGGTTGGCTATGGCTACACCTTC.

CDR3 residues: CAWESGLALEQFF. DNA of the CDR3: TGTGCCTGGGAAAGTGGACTAGCGCTTGAGCAGTTCTTC. The gene calls are TRBV30 and TRBJ2-1; 9 bases are a match to TRBD2. Germline V gene lookup returns CDR1 GTSNPN and CDR2 SVGIG (reference sequence). With V trimmed by 5 bases and J by 9 bases, 8 bases remained unmatched. This CDR3 spans 13 amino acids.

The chain couples TRBV6-5 to TRBJ2-2; D might be TRBD1 (5 bases). Between the trimmed V and J ends, which lost 6 bases and 6 bases, there was a span of 14 bases. This CDR3 is 14 amino acids long. Germline V gene sequence: CDR1 MNHEY, CDR2 SVGAGI. The CDR3 loop is CASRPPLGPGELFF. In DNA, the CDR3 is TGTGCCAGCAGGCCACCTTTGGGGCCCGGGGAGCTGTTTTTT.

The V call is TRBV6-5, the J call TRBJ2-3; D is ambiguous. CDR3 length: 11 residues. With 8 bases removed from V and 3 bases from J, the gap between germline ends came to 6 bases. Germline CDR1 MNHEY, CDR2 SVGAGI. The CDR3, as DNA: TGTGCCAGCGGTATTACAGATACGCAGTATTTT. It codes for CASGITDTQYF.

The chain employs TRBV6-5 and TRBJ1-1, with D tentatively TRBD1 (6 bases). This CDR3 is 14 amino acids long. Trimming removed 5 bases at V and 5 bases at J, with 15 bases between. CDR1 and CDR2 (germline): MNHEY, SVGAGI. The CDR3 DNA follows: TGTGCCAGCAGTCTAAGACAGGATAATACTGAAGCTTTCTTT. Translating it yields CASSLRQDNTEAFF.

This clone was detected only a few times. The rearrangement joins TRBV4-1 to TRBJ1-5, with a possible D match to TRBD1 (6 bases). CDR1 and CDR2 (germline): MGHRA, YSYEKL. The CDR3 runs to 22 residues. V lost 1 base, J lost 4 bases, and 32 bases lay in between. The CDR3 region has the DNA TGCGCCAGCAGCCAAGGGCTCCCCATGGCTTTAGGGGGATCGGAGCGGAATCAGCCCCAGCATTTT. Protein product: CASSQGLPMALGGSERNQPQHF.

This sequence joins TRBV6-5 and TRBJ1-5; 7 bases align to TRBD1. Trimming took 0 bases from V and 3 from J; bases not matched to a gene: 2. The CDR3 has 15 amino acids. The germline V gene encodes CDR1 MNHEY and CDR2 SVGAGI. The DNA for the CDR3 is TGTGCCAGCAGTTACTCGGGACAGAACAATCAGCCCCAGCATTTT. Its translation is CASSYSGQNNQPQHF.

V usage is TRBV29-1 and J usage is TRBJ2-3; D is uncertain. In germline, CDR1 is SQVTM, CDR2 ANQGSEA. This CDR3 contains 15 residues. The V end was cut by 2 bases, the J end by 0 bases, with 12 bases between. CDR3 sequence reads: CSVESGSVSTDTQYF. In DNA, the CDR3 is TGCAGCGTTGAAAGTGGTTCAGTGAGCACAGATACGCAGTATTTT.

V gene TRBV11-2 combines with J gene TRBJ2-7; weak D call: TRBD2 (6 bases). The length of the CDR3 is 15 residues. V shed 4 bases and J shed 0 bases, with 13 bases lying between them. Germline V CDR1 and CDR2: SGHAT, FQNNGV. In DNA, the CDR3 is TGTGCCAGCAGCTACGAGGTCGGGAGCTCCTACGAGCAGTACTTC. Protein product: CASSYEVGSSYEQYF.

The chain couples TRBV2 to TRBJ1-2, with D perhaps TRBD1 (6 bases). The CDR3 contains 14 residues. V lost 8 bases to trimming and J lost 3 bases, with 16 bases between them. CDR1 and CDR2 (germline): SNHLY, FYNNEI. The CDR3 loop reads CASRPGALDYGYTF. CDR3 in DNA: TGTGCCAGCCGGCCGGGGGCCTTGGACTATGGCTACACCTTC.

The rearrangement links TRBV5-6 to TRBJ1-2; D remains ambiguous. There are 15 residues in the CDR3. Deletions cut 0 bases from V and 5 bases from J, with 14 bases between. Looked up from germline, CDR1 is SGHDT and CDR2 is YYEEEE. The CDR3 protein is CASSLVGSGDYGYTF. The CDR3 DNA sequence: TGTGCCAGCAGCTTGGTAGGGTCTGGGGATTATGGCTACACCTTC.

The rearrangement uses TRBV5-4 and TRBJ2-2; D is unclear. The CDR3 has 13 residues. CDR1 and CDR2 (germline): SGHNT, YYREEE (reference sequence). Trimming left V 4 bases short and J 7 bases short, with 11 bases between. The CDR3 reads CASSPVTNGELFF. CDR3 bases: TGTGCCAGCAGCCCTGTGACCAACGGGGAGCTGTTTTTT.

The chain links TRBV7-9 to TRBJ2-3, with TRBD1 matching 9 bases. Per germline, CDR1 SEHNR and CDR2 FQNEAQ (reference sequence). V lost 8 bases to trimming and J lost 5 bases; unmatched junction nucleotides: 14. CDR3 length equals 16 residues. Here the CDR3 DNA reads TGTGCCAGCGTTTGGGTGGGACAGGGTGAAGGAGATACGCAGTATTTT. Protein product: CASVWVGQGEGDTQYF.

The chain employs TRBV10-2 and TRBJ1-1, with TRBD1 identical over 7 bases. The CDR3 consists of 12 residues. V trimming: 6 bases; J trimming: 4 bases; junction bases outside the gene matches: 2. Per the germline V gene, CDR1 is WSHSY and CDR2 is SAAADI. The DNA of the CDR3 is TGCGCCAGCAGCCAGGGGGGCACTGAAGCTTTCTTT. Its translation: CASSQGGTEAFF.

The rearrangement links TRBV19 to TRBJ1-3, with unresolved D. CDR3 length: 11 amino acids. V was trimmed by 9 bases and J by 3 bases, leaving 6 bases between them. Germline CDR1 LNHDA, CDR2 SQIVND (reference sequence). CDR3 sequence (DNA): TGTGCCAGAGGAGTTGGAAACACCATATATTTT. Translated, it gives CARGVGNTIYF.

Turning to this clone: The sample contains more than one DNA sequence encoding this CDR3. This rearrangement joins TRBV30 to TRBJ1-5; D gene unclear. Trimming pared 0 bases from V and 0 bases from J, leaving 3 bases between. Germline CDR1 is GTSNPN and CDR2 is SVGIG (reference sequence). The CDR3 contains 13 residues. For the CDR3, the DNA is TGTGCCTGGAGTGTAGATAGCAATCAGCCCCAGCATTTT. Protein: CAWSVDSNQPQHF.

By share of the sample, this clone is medium-sized. The V gene is TRBV4-1, the J gene TRBJ2-6, with D possibly matching TRBD1 (6 bases). Per germline, CDR1 MGHRA and CDR2 YSYEKL. The CDR3 is 15 amino acids. V gave up 0 bases and J gave up 3 bases, with 6 bases separating them. The CDR3 loop reads CASSQDRGGANVLTF. CDR3 DNA: TGCGCCAGCAGCCAAGACAGGGGTGGGGCCAACGTCCTGACTTTC.

This clone occurred once. The chain uses TRBV6-6 and TRBJ1-4, with D possibly TRBD1 on 6 matching bases. The CDR3 has 16 residues. Trimming took 6 bases from V and 2 from J, leaving 16 bases between them. Germline V lookup: CDR1 MNHNY, CDR2 SVGAGI (reference sequence). CDR3 in DNA: TGTGCCAGCAGCCCCACCCAGGGGCAGACTAATGAAAAACTGTTTTTT. This codes for CASSPTQGQTNEKLFF.

The genes are TRBV7-7 and TRBJ2-7; the match to TRBD1 covers 7 bases. The germline V gene has CDR1 SSHAT and CDR2 FNYEAQ (reference sequence). With V trimmed by 5 bases and J by 0 bases, 7 bases remained unmatched. CDR3 length: 15 amino acids. The CDR3 loop reads CASSPGDSSSYEQYF. CDR3 DNA sequence: TGTGCCAGCAGCCCAGGGGACAGTAGCTCCTACGAGCAGTACTTC.

The gene calls are TRBV5-1 and TRBJ2-3, with a weak D call TRBD2 (6 bases). V lost 3 bases to trimming and J lost 2 bases, with 13 bases between them. Germline V CDR1 and CDR2: SGHRS, YFSETQ. This CDR3 is built from 15 residues. In DNA form, the CDR3 reads TGCGCCAGCAGCTACTGGACGGGGGACACAGATACGCAGTATTTT. Amino acids: CASSYWTGDTDTQYF. The full variable domain, its missing parts supplied by reference TRBV5-1 and TRBJ2-3, is KAGVTQTPRYLIKTRGQQVTLSCSPISGHRSVSWYQQTPGQGLQFLFEYFSETQRNKGNFPGRFSGRQFSNSRSEMNVSTLELGDSALYLCASSYWTGDTDTQYFGPGTRLTVL.

The V gene is TRBV9, the J gene TRBJ2-2; the D is unclear. Germline V CDR1 and CDR2: SGDLS, YYNGEE. Trimming shortened V by 6 bases and J by 2 bases, and 11 bases separated the two germline ends. The CDR3 sequence is 14 residues long. The DNA for the CDR3 is TGTGCCAGCAACATTGACTCCAACACCGGGGAGCTGTTTTTT. It codes for CASNIDSNTGELFF. Using reference TRBV9 and TRBJ2-2 for the parts outside the CDR3, the full variable domain is DSGVTQTPKHLITATGQRVTLRCSPRSGDLSVYWYQQSLDQGLQFLIQYYNGEERAKGNILERFSAQQFPDLHSELNLSSLELGDSALYFCASNIDSNTGELFFGEGSRLTVL.

The J gene is TRBJ2-3, the V gene TRBV27, with D unresolved. The CDR3 extends over 14 amino acids. Germline V gene lookup returns CDR1 MNHEY and CDR2 SMNVEV (reference sequence). Trimming removed 2 bases from V and 5 bases from J, with 11 bases in between. CDR3 region: CASSLQFVGDTQYF. CDR3 bases: TGTGCCAGCAGTTTACAGTTCGTGGGAGATACGCAGTATTTT.

The J gene is TRBJ2-2, the V gene TRBV7-6; D unresolved. This CDR3 region has 15 residues. CDR1 is SGHVS, CDR2 FNYEAQ, per germline. Trimming cost V 5 bases and J 0 bases, with 10 bases left between them. The CDR3 coding sequence is TGTGCCAGCAGCCCGGCTGGCCCGAACACCGGGGAGCTGTTTTTT. Its translation: CASSPAGPNTGELFF.

The J gene is TRBJ2-7, the V gene TRBV19; D unresolved. V dropped 3 bases and J dropped 4 bases, with 7 bases sitting between them. This CDR3 spans 12 amino acids. Germline CDR1 is LNHDA and CDR2 is SQIVND (reference sequence). In nucleotides, the CDR3 is TGTGCCAGTAGTATGGACCGGTACGAGCAGTACTTC. Amino acid sequence: CASSMDRYEQYF.

The chain couples TRBV12-3 or TRBV12-4 to TRBJ2-5, with 7 bases identical to TRBD2. This CDR3 region has 13 residues. Germline trimming cut 5 bases from V and 4 bases from J; bases unmatched to any gene: 4. CDR3 DNA: TGTGCCAGCAGTCGGGGGAGGGGAGAGACCCAGTACTTC. This translates into CASSRGRGETQYF.

This chain joins TRBV19 and TRBJ1-1; D gene ambiguous. The CDR3 length is 15 residues. The germline gives CDR1 LNHDA, CDR2 SQIVND (reference sequence). V was shortened by 6 bases and J by 2 bases, with 16 bases between the two germline ends. CDR3 amino acids: CASSFSLVGNTEAFF. In nucleotides, the CDR3 is TGTGCCAGTAGCTTCTCCCTCGTGGGCAACACTGAAGCTTTCTTT.

The chain carries TRBV10-1 and TRBJ1-6; D unclear. This CDR3 has 13 residues. Between the trimmed V and J ends, which lost 0 bases and 10 bases, there was a span of 7 bases. CDR1 and CDR2 from the germline V gene are WNHNN and SYGVQD (reference sequence). The CDR3 loop is CASSESYGSPLHF. The CDR3 DNA reads TGCGCCAGCAGTGAGTCTTACGGCTCACCCCTCCACTTT.